Listed here are 15 T cell receptor beta chains from one sample, sequenced in a study of CD8 T cells in ankylosing spondylitis. MiXCR was run by TCRdb on the 5' RACE reads, yielding one entry per CDR3 protein. The sample contains 130,000 or so distinct CDR3 sequences, around 10% of which appear only once. Sequencing was carried out using blood, either unsorted or a sorted T cell fraction (not recorded which). The receptors derive from a female donor with ankylosing spondylitis or in good health (not recorded which).

Many counts were recorded for this clonotype. The chain is built from TRBV29-1 and TRBJ1-1, with a tentative D call TRBD1 (5 bases). CDR3 size: 14 residues. V was shortened by 0 bases and J by 6 bases, with 14 bases between the two germline ends. The germline V gene encodes CDR1 SQVTM and CDR2 ANQGSEA. This CDR3 is CSVEDAHGAAEAFF. The CDR3 coding sequence is TGCAGCGTTGAAGACGCCCACGGGGCAGCTGAAGCTTTCTTT.

This clonotype was seen ten or more times. The V and J genes are TRBV5-1 and TRBJ2-1; 8 bases fit TRBD1. This CDR3 spans 13 amino acids. J gave up 4 bases and V 7 bases, and 4 bases lay outside the gene matches. The V gene's germline CDR1 is SGHRS and CDR2 YFSETQ. This CDR3 is CASQRTGYNEQFF. The CDR3, as DNA: TGCGCCAGCCAACGGACAGGGTACAATGAGCAGTTCTTC.

This clonotype was recorded at least ten times. V is TRBV20-1 and J is TRBJ2-3, with TRBD2 matching 7 bases. The V gene end was trimmed by 3 bases and the J gene end by 2 bases; junction bases not matched to a gene: 11. The CDR3 extends over 16 amino acids. Germline V gene lookup returns CDR1 DFQATT and CDR2 SNEGSKA (reference sequence). CDR3 in DNA: TGCAGTGCTAGTTTACTCGGGGGGACTCACACAGATACGCAGTATTTT. It encodes CSASLLGGTHTDTQYF.

In its sample, this clonotype was seen many times. V and J are TRBV12-3 or TRBV12-4 and TRBJ1-1; D is perhaps TRBD1 (6 bases). Trimming stripped 3 bases from V and 8 bases from J, with 19 bases between. This CDR3 has 15 residues. CDR3 in DNA: TGTGCCAGCAGTTTTATAATTAAAATGGGGGGCGAAGCTTTCTTT. It yields the protein CASSFIIKMGGEAFF.

This clonotype was counted ten times or more. J is TRBJ2-3 and V is TRBV20-1, with D tentatively TRBD2 (5 bases). V lost 8 bases and J 4 bases, leaving 10 bases between the germline ends. Germline V lookup: CDR1 DFQATT, CDR2 SNEGSKA (reference sequence). The CDR3 covers 11 residues. The CDR3, as DNA: TGCAGTACGAGGCGGGCAGATACGCAGTATTTT. Its protein is CSTRRADTQYF.

This clonotype came up many times. The chain links TRBV12-3 or TRBV12-4 to TRBJ1-2; D not certain. The CDR3 runs 11 residues. V was pared by 5 bases and J by 5 bases, with 6 bases between. DNA for the CDR3: TGTGCCAGCAGTGCACTTTATGGCTACACCTTC. Translating it yields CASSALYGYTF.

At least ten counts were recorded for this clonotype. The chain uses TRBV20-1 and TRBJ1-6, with a weak D call TRBD1 (6 bases). The CDR3 is 13 residues long. Trimming shortened V by 5 bases and J by 10 bases, and 15 bases separated the two germline ends. Germline V gives CDR1 DFQATT, CDR2 SNEGSKA (reference sequence). CDR3 DNA: TGCAGTGCTCCACAGGGCAATCGCTCACCCCTCCACTTT. It codes for CSAPQGNRSPLHF.

This clonotype appeared a few times. This chain links TRBV30 with TRBJ1-6; D not resolved. The V gene lost 2 bases and the J gene lost 2 bases, with 16 bases spanning the gap. This CDR3 has 17 amino acids. The germline gives CDR1 GTSNPN, CDR2 SVGIG (reference sequence). CDR3 sequence: CAWSTLGMLTYNSPLHF. Written as DNA, the CDR3 is TGTGCCTGGAGTACCCTGGGGATGCTAACCTATAATTCACCCCTCCACTTT.

The rearrangement joins TRBV4-2 to TRBJ1-5, with 9 positions matching TRBD1. The CDR3 has 16 residues. V shed 4 bases and J 0 bases; nucleotides not matched to a gene: 4. CDR1 LGHNA and CDR2 YNFKEQ come from the germline V gene. CDR3 in amino acids: CASSRGQGYSNQPQHF. DNA of the CDR3: TGTGCCAGCAGCCGGGGACAGGGCTATAGCAATCAGCCCCAGCATTTT.

This clonotype was seen only a few times. The chain has TRBV20-1 and TRBJ2-3; D is perhaps TRBD2 (6 bases). Trimming shortened V by 3 bases and J by 4 bases, and 17 bases separated the two germline ends. The CDR3 spans 15 residues. Germline CDR1 is DFQATT and CDR2 is SNEGSKA (reference sequence). The CDR3 coding sequence is TGCAGTGCTAGGCCCCGCGGGAACCTCCCAGATACGCAGTATTTT. This gives the protein CSARPRGNLPDTQYF.

This clonotype was seen at least ten times. The chain recombines TRBV5-1 with TRBJ2-1; 7 positions agree with TRBD2. The CDR3 extends over 16 amino acids. V shed 0 bases, J shed 1 base, and the junction held 4 bases outside the gene matches. CDR1 is SGHRS and CDR2 is YFSETQ in the germline V gene. CDR3 sequence: CASSLVLAKSYNEQFF. The DNA for the CDR3 is TGCGCCAGCAGCTTGGTACTAGCGAAATCCTACAATGAGCAGTTCTTC.

This clonotype appeared many times. The rearrangement links TRBV5-1 to TRBJ2-3, with 7 bases that match TRBD1. V gave up 4 bases and J gave up 4 bases; unmatched junction bases: 3. Germline values: CDR1 SGHRS, CDR2 YFSETQ. The length of the CDR3 is 13 residues. The CDR3 is CASSKGQPDTQYF. CDR3 DNA: TGCGCCAGCAGCAAGGGACAGCCAGATACGCAGTATTTT.

The chain uses TRBV7-2 and TRBJ2-3; TRBD2 is a possible D gene (6 bases). The length of the CDR3 is 16 residues. Germline assignment: CDR1 SGHTA and CDR2 FQGNSA. V was cut by 0 bases and J by 4 bases, with 14 bases left in between. The CDR3 sequence: CASSLATSDYADTQYF. The CDR3 nucleotides are TGTGCCAGCAGCTTAGCGACTAGTGACTATGCAGATACGCAGTATTTT.

This clonotype has ten or more counts. The chain is built from TRBV11-2 and TRBJ2-3; unclear D gene. CDR1 is SGHAT and CDR2 is FQNNGV in the germline V gene. The CDR3 spans 14 residues. The V end was cut by 0 bases, the J end by 4 bases, with 8 bases between. The CDR3 DNA is TGTGCCAGCAGCTTAGATTGCGCAGCAGATACGCAGTATTTT. Residues: CASSLDCAADTQYF.

Ten or more counts support this clonotype. The chain is built from TRBV6-2 or TRBV6-3 and TRBJ2-6; D gene uncertain. The V gene lost 4 bases and the J gene lost 6 bases, with 4 bases spanning the gap. CDR1 is MNHEY and CDR2 is SVGEGT in the germline V gene. This CDR3 spans 12 amino acids. The CDR3 bases are TGTGCCAGCAGTTTCGAGGCCAACGTCCTGACTTTC. The encoded protein is CASSFEANVLTF.